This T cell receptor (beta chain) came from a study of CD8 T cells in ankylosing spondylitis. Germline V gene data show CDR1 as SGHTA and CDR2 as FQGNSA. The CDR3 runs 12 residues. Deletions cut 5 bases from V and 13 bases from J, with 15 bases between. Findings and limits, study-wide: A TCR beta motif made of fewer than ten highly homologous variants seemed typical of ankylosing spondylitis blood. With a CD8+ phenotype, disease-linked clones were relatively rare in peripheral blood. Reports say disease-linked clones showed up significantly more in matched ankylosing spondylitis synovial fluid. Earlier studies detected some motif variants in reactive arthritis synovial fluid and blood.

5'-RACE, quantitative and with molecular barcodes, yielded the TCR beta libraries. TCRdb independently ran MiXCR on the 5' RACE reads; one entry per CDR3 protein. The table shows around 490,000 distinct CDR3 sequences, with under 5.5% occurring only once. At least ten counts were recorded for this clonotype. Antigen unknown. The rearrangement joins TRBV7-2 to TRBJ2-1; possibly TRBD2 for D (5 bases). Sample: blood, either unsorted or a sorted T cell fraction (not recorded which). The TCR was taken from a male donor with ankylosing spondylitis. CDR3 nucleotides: TGTGCCAGCAGCACAACCGGGATCACTCAGTTCTTC. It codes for CASSTTGITQFF.